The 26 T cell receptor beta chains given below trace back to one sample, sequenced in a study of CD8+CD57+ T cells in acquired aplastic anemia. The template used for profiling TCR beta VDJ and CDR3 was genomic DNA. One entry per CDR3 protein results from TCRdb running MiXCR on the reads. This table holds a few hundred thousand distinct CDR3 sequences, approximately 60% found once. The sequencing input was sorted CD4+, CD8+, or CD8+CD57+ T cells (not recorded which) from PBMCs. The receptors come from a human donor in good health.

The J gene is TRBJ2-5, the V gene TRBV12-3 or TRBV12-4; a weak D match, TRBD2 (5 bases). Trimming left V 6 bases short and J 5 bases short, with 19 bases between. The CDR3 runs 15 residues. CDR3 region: CASRGEGGYNETQYF. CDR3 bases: TGTGCCAGCAGGGGAGAGGGTGGGTACAATGAGACCCAGTACTTC.

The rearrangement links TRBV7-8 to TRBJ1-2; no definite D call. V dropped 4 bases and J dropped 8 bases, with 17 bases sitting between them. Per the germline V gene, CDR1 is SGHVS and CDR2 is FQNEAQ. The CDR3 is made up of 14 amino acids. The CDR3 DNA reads TGTGCCAGCAGCTCCCCAGGCGGTTTGTGGGGCTACACCTTC. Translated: CASSSPGGLWGYTF.

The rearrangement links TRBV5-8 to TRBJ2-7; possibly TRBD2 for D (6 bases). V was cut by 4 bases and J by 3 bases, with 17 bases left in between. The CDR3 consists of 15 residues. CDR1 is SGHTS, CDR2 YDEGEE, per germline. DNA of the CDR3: TGTGCCAGCAGCCTTTACTCAGGGAGGCGCTACGAGCAGTACTTC. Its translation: CASSLYSGRRYEQYF.

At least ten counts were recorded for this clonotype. This CDR3 is CASSLVAGGITDTQYF. The DNA of the CDR3 is TGTGCCAGCAGCTTGGTCGCGGGGGGGATCACAGATACGCAGTATTTT. The chain combines TRBV5-4 with TRBJ2-3; 9 bases line up with TRBD2. The ends lost 0 bases at V and 2 bases at J; junction bases unmatched: 4. Germline-derived CDR1 and CDR2 are SGHNT and YYREEE (reference sequence). The CDR3 contains 16 residues.

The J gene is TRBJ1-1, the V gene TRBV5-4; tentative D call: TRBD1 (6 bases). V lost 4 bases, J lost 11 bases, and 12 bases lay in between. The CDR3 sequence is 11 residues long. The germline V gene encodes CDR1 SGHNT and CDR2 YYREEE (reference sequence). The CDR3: CASSGRGWAFF. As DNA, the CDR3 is TGTGCCAGCAGCGGAAGGGGGTGGGCTTTCTTT.

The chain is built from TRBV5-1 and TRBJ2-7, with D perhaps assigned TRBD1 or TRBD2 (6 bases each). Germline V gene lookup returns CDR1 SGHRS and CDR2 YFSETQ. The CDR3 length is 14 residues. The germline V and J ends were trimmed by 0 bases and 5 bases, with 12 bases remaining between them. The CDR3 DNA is TGCGCCAGCAGCTTGGTGGGGGGCAAGGACGAGCAGTACTTC. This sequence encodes CASSLVGGKDEQYF.

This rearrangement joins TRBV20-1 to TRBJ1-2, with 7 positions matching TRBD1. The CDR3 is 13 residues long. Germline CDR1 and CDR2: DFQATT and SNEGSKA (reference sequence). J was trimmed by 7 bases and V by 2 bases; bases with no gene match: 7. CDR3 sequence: CSARSYRGVGYTF. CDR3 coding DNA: TGCAGTGCTAGAAGTTACAGGGGAGTTGGCTACACCTTC.

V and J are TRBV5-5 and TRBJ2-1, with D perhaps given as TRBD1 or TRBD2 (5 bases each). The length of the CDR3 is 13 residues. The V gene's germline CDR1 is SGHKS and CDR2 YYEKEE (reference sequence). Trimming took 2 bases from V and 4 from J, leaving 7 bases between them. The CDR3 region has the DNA TGTGCCAGCAGCTTAGGGGAGTACAATGAGCAGTTCTTC. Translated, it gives CASSLGEYNEQFF.

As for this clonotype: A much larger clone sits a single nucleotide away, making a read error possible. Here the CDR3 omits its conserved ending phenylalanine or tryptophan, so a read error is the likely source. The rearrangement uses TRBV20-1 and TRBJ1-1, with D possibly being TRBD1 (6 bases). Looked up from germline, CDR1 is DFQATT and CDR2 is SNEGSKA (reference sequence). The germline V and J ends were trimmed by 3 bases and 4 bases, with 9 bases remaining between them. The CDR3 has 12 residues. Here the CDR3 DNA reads TGCAGTGCTAGGCAACAGGGCACTGAAGCTTTCTCT. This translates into CSARQQGTEAFS.

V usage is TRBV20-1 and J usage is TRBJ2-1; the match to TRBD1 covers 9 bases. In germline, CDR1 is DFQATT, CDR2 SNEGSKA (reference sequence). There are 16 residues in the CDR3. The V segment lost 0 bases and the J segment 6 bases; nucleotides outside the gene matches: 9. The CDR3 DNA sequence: TGCAGTGCTAGAGATGGACAGGGGATTTACCTCAATGAGCAGTTCTTC. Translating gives CSARDGQGIYLNEQFF.

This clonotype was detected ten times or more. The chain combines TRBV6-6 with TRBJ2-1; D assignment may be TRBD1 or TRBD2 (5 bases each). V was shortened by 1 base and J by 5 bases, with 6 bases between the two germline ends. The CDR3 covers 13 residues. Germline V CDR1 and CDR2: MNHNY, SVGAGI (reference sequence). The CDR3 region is CASSYWGNNEQFF. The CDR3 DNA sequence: TGTGCCAGCAGTTACTGGGGGAACAATGAGCAGTTCTTC.

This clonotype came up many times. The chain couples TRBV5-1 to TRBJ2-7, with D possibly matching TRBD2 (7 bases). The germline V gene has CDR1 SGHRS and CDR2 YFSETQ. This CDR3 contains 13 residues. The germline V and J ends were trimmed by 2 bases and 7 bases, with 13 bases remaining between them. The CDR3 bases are TGCGCCAGCAGCTTCGGGGGGCAGCATGAGCAGTACTTC. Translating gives CASSFGGQHEQYF.

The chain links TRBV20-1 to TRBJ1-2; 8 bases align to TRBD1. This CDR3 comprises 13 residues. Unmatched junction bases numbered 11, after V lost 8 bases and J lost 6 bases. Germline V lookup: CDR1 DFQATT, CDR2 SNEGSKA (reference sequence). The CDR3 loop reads CSTRSGGGNGYTF. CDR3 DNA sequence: TGCAGTACCCGCTCAGGGGGCGGCAATGGCTACACCTTC.

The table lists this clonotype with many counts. CDR3 coding DNA: TGTGCCAGCAGCCAAGAAAGGACTAGCGGGAACTATGAGCAGTTCTTC. Its translation: CASSQERTSGNYEQFF. This sequence joins TRBV4-2 and TRBJ2-1, with 12 bases that match TRBD2. The CDR3 has 16 residues. The V gene end was trimmed by 0 bases and the J gene end by 8 bases; junction bases not matched to a gene: 5. Germline V gene lookup returns CDR1 LGHNA and CDR2 YNFKEQ.

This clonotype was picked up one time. CDR3 nucleotides: TGTGCCAGCAGCTTAGCGCAGGGGGCTAAGCCTGAAGCTTTCTTT. Encoded protein: CASSLAQGAKPEAFF. The chain couples TRBV7-9 to TRBJ1-1, with TRBD1 matching 8 bases. Trimming took 0 bases from V and 6 from J; bases not matched to a gene: 6. This CDR3 has 15 residues. From germline, CDR1 is SEHNR and CDR2 FQNEAQ (reference sequence).

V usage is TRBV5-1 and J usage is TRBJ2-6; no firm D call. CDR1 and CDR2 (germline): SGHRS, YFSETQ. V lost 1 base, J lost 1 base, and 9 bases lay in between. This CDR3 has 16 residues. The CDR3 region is CASSLSLGSGANVLTF. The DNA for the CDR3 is TGCGCCAGCAGCTTGTCATTAGGGTCTGGGGCCAACGTCCTGACTTTC.

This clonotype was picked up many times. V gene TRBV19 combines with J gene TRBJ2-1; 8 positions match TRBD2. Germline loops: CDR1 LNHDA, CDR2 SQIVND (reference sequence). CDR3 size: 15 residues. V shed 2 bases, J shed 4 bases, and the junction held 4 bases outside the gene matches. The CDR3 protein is CASSISLAVYNEQFF. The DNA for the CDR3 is TGTGCCAGTAGTATATCACTAGCGGTTTACAATGAGCAGTTCTTC.

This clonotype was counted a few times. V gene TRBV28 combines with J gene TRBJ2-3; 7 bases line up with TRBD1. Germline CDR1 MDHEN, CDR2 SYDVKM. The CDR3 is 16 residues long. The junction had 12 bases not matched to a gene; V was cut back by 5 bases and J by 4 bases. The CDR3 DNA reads TGTGCCAGCAGTCCTCTGCTGGGACAGACAGCAGATACGCAGTATTTT. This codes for CASSPLLGQTADTQYF.

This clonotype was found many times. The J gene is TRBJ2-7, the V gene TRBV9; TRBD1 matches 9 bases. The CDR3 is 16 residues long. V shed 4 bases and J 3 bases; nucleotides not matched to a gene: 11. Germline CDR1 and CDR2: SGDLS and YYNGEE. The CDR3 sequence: CASSSPGTGTDYEQYF. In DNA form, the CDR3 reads TGTGCCAGCAGCAGTCCCGGGACAGGGACAGACTACGAGCAGTACTTC.

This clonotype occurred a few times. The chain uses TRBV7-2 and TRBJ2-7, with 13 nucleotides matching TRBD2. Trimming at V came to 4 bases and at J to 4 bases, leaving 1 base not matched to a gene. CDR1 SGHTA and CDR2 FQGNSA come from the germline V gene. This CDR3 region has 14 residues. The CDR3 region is CASSSLAGGYEQYF. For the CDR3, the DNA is TGTGCCAGCAGCTCACTAGCGGGGGGGTACGAGCAGTACTTC. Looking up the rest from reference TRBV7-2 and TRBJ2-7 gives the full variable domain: GAGVSQSPSNKVTEKGKDVELRCDPISGHTALYWYRQSLGQGLEFLIYFQGNSAPDKSGLPSDRFSAERTGGSVSTLTIQRTQQEDSAVYLCASSSLAGGYEQYFGPGTRLTVT.

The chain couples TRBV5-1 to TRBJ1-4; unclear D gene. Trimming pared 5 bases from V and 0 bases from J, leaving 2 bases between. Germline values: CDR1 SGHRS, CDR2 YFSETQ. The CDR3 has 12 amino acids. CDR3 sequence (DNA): TGCGCCAGCAGGGCAACTAATGAAAAACTGTTTTTT. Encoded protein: CASRATNEKLFF.

CDR3 bases: TGTGCCAGCAGTGATATGGGACTAGCGGGAGTGGGAAGTGAGCAGTTCTTC. Amino acids: CASSDMGLAGVGSEQFF. The chain recombines TRBV2 with TRBJ2-1; 14 bases align to TRBD2. CDR1 and CDR2 (germline): SNHLY, FYNNEI. The CDR3 length is 17 residues. V dropped 3 bases and J dropped 9; count of bases not matched to a gene: 10.

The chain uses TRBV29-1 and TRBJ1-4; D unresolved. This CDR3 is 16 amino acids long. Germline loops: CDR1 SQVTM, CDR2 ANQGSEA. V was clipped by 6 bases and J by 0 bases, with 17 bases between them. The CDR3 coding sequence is TGCAGCGTACCTCAGGTTAAGACCGCAACTAATGAAAAACTGTTTTTT. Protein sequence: CSVPQVKTATNEKLFF. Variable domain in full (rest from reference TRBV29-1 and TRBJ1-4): SAVISQKPSRDICQRGTSLTIQCQVDSQVTMMFWYRQQPGQSLTLIATANQGSEATYESGFVIDKFPISRPNLTFSTLTVSNMSPEDSSIYLCSVPQVKTATNEKLFFGSGTQLSVL.

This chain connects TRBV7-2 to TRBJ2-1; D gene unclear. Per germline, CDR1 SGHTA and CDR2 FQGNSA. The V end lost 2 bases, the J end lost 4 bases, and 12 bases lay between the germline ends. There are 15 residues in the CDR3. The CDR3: CASSLTITHYNEQFF. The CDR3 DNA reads TGTGCCAGCAGCTTAACAATCACCCATTACAATGAGCAGTTCTTC.

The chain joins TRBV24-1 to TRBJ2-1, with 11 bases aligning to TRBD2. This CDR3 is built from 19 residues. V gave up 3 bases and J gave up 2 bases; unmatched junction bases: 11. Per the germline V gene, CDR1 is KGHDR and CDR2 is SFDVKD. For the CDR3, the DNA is TGTGCCACCAGTGATCCTGTCCCGGGACTAGCGGAGGCCTACAATGAGCAGTTCTTC. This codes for CATSDPVPGLAEAYNEQFF.

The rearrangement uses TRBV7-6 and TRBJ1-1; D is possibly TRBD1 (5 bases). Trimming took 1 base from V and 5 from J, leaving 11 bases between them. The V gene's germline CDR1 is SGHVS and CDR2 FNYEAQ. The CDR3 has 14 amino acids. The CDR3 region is CASSLGAGVTEAFF. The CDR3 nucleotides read TGTGCCAGCAGCTTAGGAGCGGGGGTAACTGAAGCTTTCTTT. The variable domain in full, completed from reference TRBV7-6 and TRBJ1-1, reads GAGVSQSPRYKVTKRGQDVALRCDPISGHVSLYWYRQALGQGPEFLTYFNYEAQQDKSGLPNDRFSAERPEGSISTLTIQRTEQRDSAMYRCASSLGAGVTEAFFGQGTRLTVV.